This T cell receptor (beta chain) appears in the sequencing data of a study of T cells in Graves' hyperthyroidism and ophthalmopathy. Whole-study findings and limits: Blood also contained most expanded thyroid clonotypes above 0.001.

What was amplified from RNA transcripts were TCR beta CDR3 regions. Carried out on the TCR CDR3, a first-round RT-PCR used the HTBI primer set. TCRdb used MiXCR to reprocess the multiplex PCR reads, holding one entry per CDR3 protein. The sample records a few hundred thousand distinct CDR3 sequences, about a sixth being singletons. Inclusion characteristics of ophthalmopathy patients comprised a Clinical Activity Score of at least 3, a NOSPECS grade of at least 4, and duration under 3 months. Those patients with uncontrolled infection, other autoimmune disease, pregnancy or lactation were excluded. Cells are PBMCs isolated from approximately 9.2 ml of fresh blood. In the case of this clonotype: Its cognate antigen is unknown.

Between the trimmed V and J ends, which lost 6 bases and 1 base, there was a span of 9 bases. The CDR3 loop spans 13 amino acids. This chain links TRBV12-3 or TRBV12-4 with TRBJ1-1; D gene unclear. The sequencing input was blood. The clonotype comes from a woman aged 40 to 49 with Graves' ophthalmopathy. CDR3 region: CASRRTWNTEAFF. CDR3 nucleotides: TGTGCCAGCAGACGGACGTGGAACACTGAAGCTTTCTTT.